Listed here is a single TCR beta chain. The antigen this receptor binds is unknown. No much larger clone is present one base from it, and per-base qualities are unavailable. The collaborating institutions used their own protocols to collect whole blood in K2EDTA tubes. For TCRbeta analysis, collaborators shipped samples as frozen whole blood, isolated PBMCs, or DNA extracted from either of those sample types. This sample is part of a study of blood T cell repertoires in COVID-19 (dated by TCRdb to about 2020). Regarding the research as a whole: Samples from collaborators originated in the United States, Italy and Spain and spanned both the acute and convalescent phases of COVID-19. Subjects who had been exposed to COVID-19, were actively infected with it, or had recovered from it provided the deeply sampled blood TCRbeta repertoires that made up the dataset. The sample metadata nearly always contained a de-identified subject ID, COVID-19 status, age in years and sex. The prospective study material was composed of cDNA or gDNA derived from T cells, B-cell-depleted T cells, or PBMCs. Where available, HLA class I and class II types were taken from metadata supplied by the sample provider and were not determined by assay-based typing. The samples were drawn from the first 160 participants of the ongoing ImmuneRACE study and from 1,254 subjects provided by 6 global collaborators. The repertoires were made available in a free public database intended to serve as a resource for research on the immune response to SARS-CoV-2. The investigation overall reported the following: The amount of clinical and demographic metadata varied by source and participant and was provided uncurated.

The immunoSEQ Assay, a bias-controlled multiplex PCR, was used to amplify TCRbeta CDR3 regions from genomic DNA. In the original analysis: Within the assay, amplification of reference gene primers was used to estimate how many nucleated cells each sample contained. To quantify the absolute abundance of each unique TCRbeta CDR3 rearrangement, sequence reads were collapsed and filtered. For each sample, productive Simpson clonality was calculated by taking the square root of Simpson's diversity index across productive rearrangements. In TCRdb, the immuneACCESS table is reduced to in-frame sequences with V and J assigned. These tables do not hold every clone; where another copy was compared, an unresolved V gene accounts for under half, and the others remain unexplained. Clone size and the V and J calls come from that table; the DNA yielded D and trimming. The sample table shows around 93,000 clones, and about 80% are seen once. The top ten clonotypes cover over 3.5% of the sample.

V and J are trimmed by 4 bases and 0 bases, and the gene matches miss 6 bases of the junction. The CDR3, from cysteine to phenylalanine, totals 16 residues. The entry retains the CDR3 DNA only, 48 bases that are in frame from base 1. From a lookup of the germline V gene (reference sequence), CDR1 and CDR2 are LNHDA and SQIVND. The sample was peripheral blood. The TCR was taken from a man aged 55 to 70 with acute or convalescent COVID-19. The rearranged chain carries TRBV19 and TRBJ2-1, and 7 junction bases match TRBD2. The CDR3 corresponds to CASSTLGGSSYNEQFF. The sequenced DNA: TGTGCCAGTAGTACCCTAGGCGGGAGCTCCTACAATGAGCAGTTCTTC.